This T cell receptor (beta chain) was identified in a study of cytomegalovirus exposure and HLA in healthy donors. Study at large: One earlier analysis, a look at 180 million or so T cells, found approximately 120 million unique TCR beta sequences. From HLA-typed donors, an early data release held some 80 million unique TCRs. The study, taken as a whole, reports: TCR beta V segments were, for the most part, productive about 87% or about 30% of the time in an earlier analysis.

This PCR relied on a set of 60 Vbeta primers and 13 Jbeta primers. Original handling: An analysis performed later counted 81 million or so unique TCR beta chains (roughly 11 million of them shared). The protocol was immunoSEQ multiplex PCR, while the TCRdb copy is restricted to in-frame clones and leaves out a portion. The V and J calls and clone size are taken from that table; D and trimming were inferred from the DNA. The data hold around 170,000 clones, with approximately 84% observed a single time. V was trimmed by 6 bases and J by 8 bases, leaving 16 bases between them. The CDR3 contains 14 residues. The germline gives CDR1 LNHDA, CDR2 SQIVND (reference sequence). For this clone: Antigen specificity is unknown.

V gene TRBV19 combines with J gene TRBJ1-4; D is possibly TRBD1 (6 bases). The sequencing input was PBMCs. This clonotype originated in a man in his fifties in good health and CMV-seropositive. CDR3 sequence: CASSTTGIQEKLFF. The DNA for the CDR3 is TGTGCCAGTAGCACGACAGGAATTCAGGAAAAACTGTTTTTT.